Listed here are 15 T cell receptor beta chains from one sample, sequenced in a study of preoperative IRX-2 immunotherapy in early breast cancer. Regarding treatment: preoperative locoregional IRX-2 cytokine immunotherapy. Assay used: immunoSEQ multiplex PCR; TCRdb lists only in-frame clones, some missing. The repertoire consists of roughly 27,000 clones, with approximately 80% occurring once and the leading ten covering about 2.4%. This specimen consisted of lymph node tissue, obtained before IRX-2 immunotherapy. The receptors come from a human donor with breast cancer.

This clone was counted a few times. The V gene is TRBV11-3, the J gene TRBJ1-4; no clear D gene. The germline gives CDR1 SGHNT, CDR2 YENEEA. Trimming shortened V by 3 bases and J by 0 bases, and 17 bases separated the two germline ends. The CDR3 totals 18 residues. Written as DNA, the CDR3 is TGTGCCAGCAGCTTGGCCGTGGGGAACTCTGCAACTAATGAAAAACTGTTTTTT. Its translation: CASSLAVGNSATNEKLFF.

The chain combines TRBV6-8 with TRBJ1-5; no clear D gene. Germline V gives CDR1 MNHGY, CDR2 SAAAGT. V was cut by 7 bases and J by 5 bases, with 15 bases left in between. The CDR3 runs 14 residues. CDR3 DNA: TGTGCCAGCACCCCCGACGAGGCCTATCAGCCCCAGCATTTT. As protein: CASTPDEAYQPQHF.

This rearrangement joins TRBV18 to TRBJ1-5; no clear D. The CDR3 contains 15 residues. Deletions cut 0 bases from V and 2 bases from J, with 8 bases between. The germline V gene has CDR1 KGHSH and CDR2 LQKENI. The CDR3 nucleotides are TGTGCCAGCTCACCACCGGCCAGAGGCAATCAGCCCCAGCATTTT. Translated: CASSPPARGNQPQHF.

The V gene is TRBV7-6, the J gene TRBJ2-5, with D maybe TRBD2 (6 bases). The CDR3 sequence is 15 residues long. V lost 5 bases, J lost 5 bases, and 18 bases lay in between. Germline-derived CDR1 and CDR2 are SGHVS and FNYEAQ. The CDR3 region is CASSAGTLPGETQYF. For the CDR3, the DNA is TGTGCCAGCAGCGCCGGGACTCTACCAGGGGAGACCCAGTACTTC. Together with reference TRBV7-6 and TRBJ2-5, the CDR3 gives the full variable domain: GAGVSQSPRYKVTKRGQDVALRCDPISGHVSLYWYRQALGQGPEFLTYFNYEAQQDKSGLPNDRFSAERPEGSISTLTIQRTEQRDSAMYRCASSAGTLPGETQYFGPGTRLLVL.

The chain couples TRBV15 to TRBJ1-3; perhaps TRBD1 as D (6 bases). This CDR3 region has 15 residues. V was cut by 3 bases and J by 2 bases, with 11 bases left in between. Germline V lookup: CDR1 LNHNV, CDR2 YYDKDF (reference sequence). CDR3 in amino acids: CATSRDTGPGNTIYF. CDR3 coding DNA: TGTGCCACCAGCAGGGACACAGGGCCTGGAAACACCATATATTTT.

This rearrangement joins TRBV11-3 to TRBJ1-2; D gene ambiguous. The CDR3 is made up of 17 amino acids. Germline V gives CDR1 SGHNT, CDR2 YENEEA. With 5 bases removed from V and 6 bases from J, the gap between germline ends came to 25 bases. CDR3 region: CASSQVLSNGGSNGYTF. The CDR3 bases are TGTGCCAGCAGCCAAGTACTTTCCAATGGTGGTTCCAATGGCTACACCTTC.

The gene calls are TRBV6-8 and TRBJ2-7, with 15 bases identical to TRBD2. CDR1 and CDR2 (germline): MNHGY, SAAAGT. The CDR3 has 20 amino acids. J lost 4 bases, V lost 0 bases, and 13 bases had no gene match. CDR3 in amino acids: CASSYSIGSGTSGGPYEQYF. CDR3 DNA sequence: TGTGCCAGCAGTTACTCTATCGGGTCCGGGACTAGCGGGGGGCCTTACGAGCAGTACTTC.

This clone was detected only a few times. This chain uses TRBV28 with TRBJ1-5; D possibly corresponds to TRBD1 (6 bases). The CDR3 consists of 15 residues. The germline gives CDR1 MDHEN, CDR2 SYDVKM. Deletions cut 3 bases from V and 0 bases from J, with 9 bases between. CDR3 nucleotides: TGTGCCAGCAGTTTGACAGGTAATAGCAATCAGCCCCAGCATTTT. Encoded protein: CASSLTGNSNQPQHF.

The chain uses TRBV11-3 and TRBJ2-5, with TRBD2 identical over 11 bases. V shed 3 bases and J 3 bases; nucleotides not matched to a gene: 3. The germline gives CDR1 SGHNT, CDR2 YENEEA. The CDR3 covers 15 residues. The CDR3 sequence is CASSLVTSGKETQYF. The DNA for the CDR3 is TGTGCCAGCAGCTTGGTGACTAGCGGGAAAGAGACCCAGTACTTC. The full variable domain, in which reference TRBV11-3 and TRBJ2-5 provide the parts outside the CDR3, is EAGVVQSPRYKIIEKKQPVAFWCNPISGHNTLYWYLQNLGQGPELLIRYENEEAVDDSQLPKDRFSAERLKGVDSTLKIQPAELGDSAVYLCASSLVTSGKETQYFGPGTRLLVL.

The rearrangement uses TRBV15 and TRBJ2-5; 9 bases line up with TRBD1. Trimming took 0 bases from V and 5 from J; bases not matched to a gene: 19. The V gene's germline CDR1 is LNHNV and CDR2 YYDKDF (reference sequence). This CDR3 has 20 amino acids. The CDR3 coding sequence is TGTGCCACCAGCAGAGATACCCGCTTCGGGAGGACAGGGGTTCGGGAGACCCAGTACTTC. Amino acid sequence: CATSRDTRFGRTGVRETQYF.

The chain combines TRBV6-8 with TRBJ2-7; 11 bases map to TRBD1. Germline CDR1 is MNHGY and CDR2 is SAAAGT. V shed 4 bases and J 6 bases; nucleotides not matched to a gene: 8. CDR3 size: 15 residues. CDR3 sequence (DNA): TGTGCCAGCAGTTCCGGACAGGGGGCGCAGGGCGAGCAGTACTTC. Its translation is CASSSGQGAQGEQYF.

For this clone: Sequence at one end of the junction differs from germline and may be a read error. The chain's CDR3 is CASSESGTVAQHF. The DNA for the CDR3 is TGCGCCAGCAGCGAGTCGGGGACCGTGGCCCAGCATTTT. The chain recombines TRBV10-1 with TRBJ1-5; a possible D gene is TRBD1 (5 bases). CDR1 and CDR2 from the germline V gene are WNHNN and SYGVQD (reference sequence). The CDR3 totals 13 residues.

The J gene is TRBJ1-6, the V gene TRBV6-8; D is possibly TRBD1 (5 bases). Trimming took off 0 bases at V and 9 bases at J, with 15 bases between the two ends. The CDR3 consists of 16 residues. Germline CDR1 reads MNHGY; CDR2 reads SAAAGT. The DNA for the CDR3 is TGTGCCAGCAGTTACTCGAGACCCCAGGGCGGTTCACCCCTCCACTTT. Amino acids: CASSYSRPQGGSPLHF.

The rearrangement uses TRBV11-3 and TRBJ1-1; no definite D call. There are 14 residues in the CDR3. The V end lost 3 bases, the J end lost 1 base, and 9 bases lay between the germline ends. The germline V gene encodes CDR1 SGHNT and CDR2 YENEEA. DNA for the CDR3: TGTGCCAGCAGCTTGGCGGGAGGGAACACTGAAGCTTTCTTT. Its protein is CASSLAGGNTEAFF.

Points on this clone: One junction end does not reproduce the germline sequence, and a read error may be involved. CDR3 in amino acids: CAISGTVNYGYTF. Here the CDR3 DNA reads TGTGCCATCAGTGGGACAGTTAACTATGGCTACACCTTC. The genes are TRBV6-8 and TRBJ1-2, with 7 bases aligning to TRBD1. Per the germline V gene, CDR1 is MNHGY and CDR2 is SAAAGT. This CDR3 comprises 13 residues.